The 24 T cell receptor beta chains listed next were all sequenced from one sample in a study of T cell responses to AZD1222 COVID-19 vaccine. Assay: immunoSEQ multiplex PCR; the TCRdb copy retains only in-frame clones and omits some. Counted here are roughly 160,000 clones, 92% occurring once; the ten biggest clones make up about 1.6%. This specimen was peripheral blood, taken on day 0 of AZD1222 vaccination. The receptors originated from an adult in good health.

This chain uses TRBV9 with TRBJ1-2, with D perhaps TRBD1 (6 bases). CDR1 is SGDLS, CDR2 YYNGEE, per germline. CDR3 size: 14 residues. V was trimmed by 4 bases and J by 0 bases, leaving 10 bases between them. CDR3 nucleotide sequence: TGTGCCAGCAGCACGAGGACAGCTAACTATGGCTACACCTTC. Amino acid sequence: CASSTRTANYGYTF.

This clone was recorded only once. V and J are TRBV5-1 and TRBJ1-2; D gene unclear. The CDR3 contains 12 residues. Trimming removed 5 bases from V and 3 bases from J, with 8 bases in between. From germline, CDR1 is SGHRS and CDR2 YFSETQ. Here the CDR3 DNA reads TGCGCCAGCAGTCTTAACGACTATGGCTACACCTTC. The encoded protein is CASSLNDYGYTF.

This clone has only one observation. This sequence joins TRBV5-6 and TRBJ2-7; D not certain. Trimming took 5 bases from V and 3 from J, leaving 15 bases between them. Per the germline V gene, CDR1 is SGHDT and CDR2 is YYEEEE. CDR3 length equals 14 residues. DNA of the CDR3: TGTGCCAGCAGGGTGAAAGACACCCTCTACGAGCAGTACTTC. This gives the protein CASRVKDTLYEQYF.

The rearrangement links TRBV9 to TRBJ1-2, with D possibly matching TRBD1 (5 bases). This CDR3 is built from 14 residues. The V and J ends lost 0 bases and 4 bases respectively, with 10 bases between them. Germline lookup yields CDR1 SGDLS and CDR2 YYNGEE. Here the CDR3 DNA reads TGTGCCAGCAGCGTAGTTCCGGGACCCTATGGCTACACCTTC. It codes for CASSVVPGPYGYTF. The full variable domain, completed using reference TRBV9 and TRBJ1-2, is DSGVTQTPKHLITATGQRVTLRCSPRSGDLSVYWYQQSLDQGLQFLIQYYNGEERAKGNILERFSAQQFPDLHSELNLSSLELGDSALYFCASSVVPGPYGYTFGSGTRLTVV.

This sequence joins TRBV12-3 or TRBV12-4 and TRBJ1-2, with D perhaps TRBD1 (5 bases). Trimming cost V 2 bases and J 4 bases, with 8 bases left between them. The CDR3 extends over 13 amino acids. In DNA, the CDR3 is TGTGCCAGCAGTTTACGGAGGGGCTATGGCTACACCTTC. Encoded protein: CASSLRRGYGYTF.

The chain couples TRBV19 to TRBJ1-1; D remains unclear. Germline V gene lookup returns CDR1 LNHDA and CDR2 SQIVND (reference sequence). Deletions cut 5 bases from V and 0 bases from J, with 7 bases between. The CDR3 runs to 13 residues. The CDR3 DNA reads TGTGCCAGTAGTGCCAGGATGAACACTGAAGCTTTCTTT. This translates into CASSARMNTEAFF.

The chain is built from TRBV25-1 and TRBJ2-5, with D perhaps matching TRBD1 (6 bases). CDR1 MGHDK and CDR2 SYGVNS come from the germline V gene. The CDR3 runs to 16 residues. Trimming cost V 2 bases and J 5 bases, with 18 bases left between them. CDR3 sequence: CASSEPPPQGRETQYF. CDR3 coding DNA: TGTGCCAGCAGTGAACCTCCTCCACAGGGACGGGAGACCCAGTACTTC.

The chain is built from TRBV19 and TRBJ2-3; 8 bases fit TRBD1. Trimming took 6 bases from V and 3 from J; bases not matched to a gene: 8. Germline V CDR1 and CDR2: LNHDA, SQIVND (reference sequence). CDR3 length: 15 residues. The CDR3 DNA follows: TGTGCCAGTAGCGACAGGGGCGGTGGAACAGATACGCAGTATTTT. Amino acids: CASSDRGGGTDTQYF. The entire variable domain, with the rest obtained from reference TRBV19 and TRBJ2-3, is as follows: DGGITQSPKYLFRKEGQNVTLSCEQNLNHDAMYWYRQDPGQGLRLIYYSQIVNDFQKGDIAEGYSVSREKKESFPLTVTSAQKNPTAFYLCASSDRGGGTDTQYFGPGTRLTVL.

V usage is TRBV18 and J usage is TRBJ2-1; TRBD2 matches 11 bases. The length of the CDR3 is 16 residues. V was clipped by 4 bases and J by 6 bases; unmatched bases: 8. Germline lookup yields CDR1 KGHSH and CDR2 LQKENI. CDR3 loop: CASSRLLAGATNEQFF. In DNA form, the CDR3 reads TGTGCCAGCTCACGCTTACTAGCGGGAGCGACCAATGAGCAGTTCTTC.

This rearrangement joins TRBV19 to TRBJ1-1; unclear D gene. V was shortened by 5 bases and J by 7 bases, with 23 bases between the two germline ends. This CDR3 contains 16 residues. Germline V gene sequence: CDR1 LNHDA, CDR2 SQIVND (reference sequence). The CDR3 is CASSLLSDTIEIEAFF. Written as DNA, the CDR3 is TGTGCCAGTAGTCTTTTGAGCGACACTATAGAGATTGAAGCTTTCTTT.

The genes are TRBV4-1 and TRBJ2-2; possibly TRBD2 for D (6 bases). The germline gives CDR1 MGHRA, CDR2 YSYEKL. V was clipped by 2 bases and J by 5 bases, with 9 bases between them. The CDR3 has 14 amino acids. This CDR3 reads CASSQLLATGELFF. The CDR3, as DNA: TGCGCCAGCAGCCAATTACTAGCAACCGGGGAGCTGTTTTTT.

The CDR3 DNA reads TGTGCCAGCAAGGGGGACAGGACCACAGATACGCAGTATTTT. Translation gives CASKGDRTTDTQYF. The gene calls are TRBV27 and TRBJ2-3; TRBD1 matches 8 bases. Germline values: CDR1 MNHEY, CDR2 SMNVEV (reference sequence). The CDR3 extends over 14 amino acids. Trimming cost V 7 bases and J 2 bases; bases outside gene matches: 5.

The genes are TRBV6-5 and TRBJ1-5; TRBD1 matches 7 bases. J was trimmed by 1 base and V by 10 bases; bases with no gene match: 10. CDR1 is MNHEY, CDR2 SVGAGI, per germline. The CDR3 has 15 residues. CDR3 region: CATGPSGQSNQPQHF. CDR3 sequence (DNA): TGTGCCACCGGACCCTCGGGACAGAGCAATCAGCCCCAGCATTTT.

This chain connects TRBV6-5 to TRBJ1-5, with D tentatively TRBD1 (6 bases). Trimming left V 6 bases short and J 0 bases short, with 12 bases between. CDR3 length equals 15 residues. Germline lookup yields CDR1 MNHEY and CDR2 SVGAGI. CDR3 in DNA: TGTGCCAGCAGACAGGACAGTTATAGCAATCAGCCCCAGCATTTT. Translating it yields CASRQDSYSNQPQHF.

This clone showed up just once. The chain carries TRBV7-9 and TRBJ2-7; 9 nucleotides match TRBD1. Germline V gives CDR1 SEHNR, CDR2 FQNEAQ (reference sequence). V shed 4 bases and J 6 bases; nucleotides not matched to a gene: 7. This CDR3 region has 14 residues. Written as DNA, the CDR3 is TGTGCCAGCAGCTCATCCGGGACAGGGAGCGAGCAGTACTTC. Residues: CASSSSGTGSEQYF.

The chain carries TRBV4-1 and TRBJ1-4; D gene uncertain. With 3 bases removed from V and 8 bases from J, the gap between germline ends came to 19 bases. Germline CDR1 is MGHRA and CDR2 is YSYEKL. This CDR3 is 16 amino acids long. CDR3 coding DNA: TGCGCCAGCAGCCAGGCCGGACCGAACCATAAGGAAAAACTGTTTTTT. It specifies CASSQAGPNHKEKLFF.

The V and J genes are TRBV10-3 and TRBJ1-2; D may be TRBD1 (6 bases). CDR1 is ENHRY and CDR2 is SYGVKD in the germline V gene. V was pared by 7 bases and J by 4 bases, with 16 bases between. This CDR3 has 14 amino acids. The CDR3 DNA follows: TGTGCCATCACAAGACAGGTTGGTGGCTATGGCTACACCTTC. It translates to CAITRQVGGYGYTF.

The chain carries TRBV19 and TRBJ2-3; the D gene is possibly TRBD2 (5 bases). The CDR3 spans 14 residues. The V gene's germline CDR1 is LNHDA and CDR2 SQIVND (reference sequence). V was shortened by 5 bases and J by 3 bases, with 12 bases between the two germline ends. This CDR3 is CASSRRARTDTQYF. The CDR3 DNA reads TGTGCCAGTAGTCGGCGGGCTAGGACAGATACGCAGTATTTT. The full variable domain, with the rest looked up from reference TRBV19 and TRBJ2-3, is DGGITQSPKYLFRKEGQNVTLSCEQNLNHDAMYWYRQDPGQGLRLIYYSQIVNDFQKGDIAEGYSVSREKKESFPLTVTSAQKNPTAFYLCASSRRARTDTQYFGPGTRLTVL.

The chain links TRBV4-1 to TRBJ2-4; unclear D gene. V lost 1 base to trimming and J lost 0 bases, with 13 bases between them. This CDR3 region has 17 residues. Germline V lookup: CDR1 MGHRA, CDR2 YSYEKL. This chain's CDR3 is CASSQVGSSLAKNIQYF. Here the CDR3 DNA reads TGCGCCAGCAGCCAAGTTGGAAGTTCTCTAGCCAAAAACATTCAGTACTTC.

V is TRBV12-5 and J is TRBJ1-4, with a tentative D call TRBD1 (6 bases). The V and J ends lost 3 bases and 0 bases respectively, with 11 bases between them. CDR3 length: 16 amino acids. CDR1 LGHNT and CDR2 FRNRAP come from the germline V gene. This chain's CDR3 is CASGFTGSATNEKLFF. The CDR3 coding sequence is TGTGCTAGTGGTTTCACAGGGAGTGCAACTAATGAAAAACTGTTTTTT.

This clone came up once. The chain links TRBV4-1 to TRBJ2-1; D not resolved. The CDR3 contains 15 residues. Germline values: CDR1 MGHRA, CDR2 YSYEKL. Between the trimmed V and J ends, which lost 0 bases and 4 bases, there was a span of 10 bases. The CDR3 DNA follows: TGCGCCAGCAGCCAAGATCGGCCTAATTACAATGAGCAGTTCTTC. It codes for CASSQDRPNYNEQFF.

The CDR3 is CASSPLGQAFGDTQYF. The CDR3 coding sequence is TGCGCCAGCAGCCCCCTCGGACAGGCCTTTGGGGATACGCAGTATTTT. This chain joins TRBV4-1 and TRBJ2-3, with 7 nucleotides matching TRBD1. Trimming cost V 4 bases and J 6 bases; bases outside gene matches: 13. Germline CDR1 reads MGHRA; CDR2 reads YSYEKL. This CDR3 is 16 amino acids long.

The V call is TRBV9, the J call TRBJ2-2, with D possibly matching TRBD1 (5 bases). V lost 6 bases to trimming and J lost 3 bases, with 9 bases between them. This CDR3 spans 13 amino acids. Germline V gene lookup returns CDR1 SGDLS and CDR2 YYNGEE. CDR3 nucleotide sequence: TGTGCCAGCAACCTAGGGGACACCGGGGAGCTGTTTTTT. It codes for CASNLGDTGELFF.

The chain carries TRBV28 and TRBJ1-1, with 8 bases that match TRBD1. The CDR3 has 14 residues. With 6 bases clipped from V and 10 bases from J, the junction kept 13 bases outside the gene matches. The germline CDR1 and CDR2 sequences are MDHEN and SYDVKM. The CDR3 reads CASSPRTGYNLAFF. In nucleotides, the CDR3 is TGTGCCAGCAGCCCCCGGACAGGGTACAATCTAGCTTTCTTT.